This T cell receptor beta chain comes out of a study of PD-1 blockade in classical Hodgkin lymphoma (dated by TCRdb to the early 2020s). About the study as a whole: Nivolumab dosing was 3 mg/kg intravenously every 2 weeks, continuing until either disease progression or unacceptable toxicity. The study used CyTOF and TCR beta sequencing to define a peripheral blood immune signature of response to PD-1 blockade in classical Hodgkin lymphoma.

The time point tag for this specimen amounts to: cycle 2 day 1 (C2D1) of nivolumab. Every trial patient had relapsed following autologous stem cell transplantation, and prior brentuximab vedotin exposure was what differed among cohorts A, B and C. The trial cohort was composed of about 58 patients with relapsed/refractory classical Hodgkin lymphoma, for whom complete response, partial response or progressive disease was recorded as best overall response. Trial patients were treated with single-agent nivolumab in the multi-cohort phase II CheckMate 205 trial. An independent review committee assessed best overall response by applying the 2007 International Working Group response criteria. Trial PBMCs were collected just before the start of nivolumab (C1D1) and during therapy at cycle 2 day 1 and cycle 4 day 1. Peripheral blood was collected in 8 mL Vacutainer Cell Preparation Tubes, from which PBMCs were isolated by centrifugation and then cryopreserved.

The Qiagen DNeasy kit was used to extract genomic DNA from unsorted PBMCs and from the negatively selected CD4+ and CD8+ fractions. Using primers that anneal to V and J segments, immunoSEQ multiplex PCR amplified the TCR beta CDR3 regions. A synthetic immune receptor repertoire was used to minimize amplification bias, and remaining bias was computationally removed after sequencing. Regarding the original processing steps: Custom Python scripts were used to quantify repertoire diversity as the Shannon entropy index. The unsorted, CD4+ and CD8+ repertoires were each analyzed separately, with the exception of combined analyses, where CD4+ and CD8+ sequences were merged in silico. A clone was considered expanded if an increase in frequency of at least 2-fold after treatment relative to C1D1 was found, and a pseudocount of 0.5 was applied to clones undetected at baseline. Singleton clones were defined as clones with 0 or 1 copy at C1D1, and non-singleton clones were defined as clones with 2 or more copies. Clones expanded in unsorted samples were annotated as CD4+, CD8+ or unknown by matching protein sequences in sorted samples from the same patient. Wilcoxon tests on paired samples were used to test diversity changes from C1D1 to C4D1. This immuneACCESS table, as held by TCRdb, lists in-frame sequences with V and J called but not all clones. Of the missing ones, under half trace to an unresolved V gene in checked studies; the others have no known cause. The V and J calls and clone size come from that table; D and trimming were worked out from the DNA. The sample profile shows around 20,000 clones; roughly 89% of them were found once. The ten largest clones take up approximately 14% of the sample.

From the germline V gene, CDR1 is LGHNA and CDR2 is YSLEER. The V end loses 0 bases and the J end loses 0 bases, and a stretch of 12 bases separates them. From cysteine to phenylalanine, the CDR3 is 17 amino acids long. Solely the CDR3 DNA is kept, with 51 bases framed from the first base. General conclusions and limits of the study: Baseline diversity similar to that of newly diagnosed patients was observed in trial patients achieving complete response, whereas significantly lower diversity was observed in partial responders and progressors. By C4D1, a significant rise was seen in CD4+ TCR diversity but not in CD8+ TCR diversity (p=0.0027 vs p=0.16), and the rise was most apparent among complete responders (p=0.02). Lower diversity was seen in patients whose nivolumab began less than 1 year after ASCT, and these patients were left out of later analyses so that immune reconstitution would not confound the results. Baseline TCR diversity was reported to be lower in newly diagnosed patients than in healthy donors, and even lower in relapsed/refractory patients. The study covered only a single clinical trial cohort, and the causes of the repertoire differences, possibly disease activity or prior therapy, were still not defined.

As for this clone: What antigen it recognizes has not been identified. Base qualities are not provided; no much larger clone lies one nucleotide away.

The sequence was collected from a human donor with classical Hodgkin lymphoma. The rearranged segments are TRBV4-3 and TRBJ2-1; a confident D gene designation cannot be given. The sequenced sample was peripheral blood mononuclear cells (PBMCs), obtained before the second cycle of nivolumab. The DNA is as follows: TGCGCCAGCAGCCAAGATCAGGTTTTTAGCTCCTACAATGAGCAGTTCTTC. It is translated as CASSQDQVFSSYNEQFF.